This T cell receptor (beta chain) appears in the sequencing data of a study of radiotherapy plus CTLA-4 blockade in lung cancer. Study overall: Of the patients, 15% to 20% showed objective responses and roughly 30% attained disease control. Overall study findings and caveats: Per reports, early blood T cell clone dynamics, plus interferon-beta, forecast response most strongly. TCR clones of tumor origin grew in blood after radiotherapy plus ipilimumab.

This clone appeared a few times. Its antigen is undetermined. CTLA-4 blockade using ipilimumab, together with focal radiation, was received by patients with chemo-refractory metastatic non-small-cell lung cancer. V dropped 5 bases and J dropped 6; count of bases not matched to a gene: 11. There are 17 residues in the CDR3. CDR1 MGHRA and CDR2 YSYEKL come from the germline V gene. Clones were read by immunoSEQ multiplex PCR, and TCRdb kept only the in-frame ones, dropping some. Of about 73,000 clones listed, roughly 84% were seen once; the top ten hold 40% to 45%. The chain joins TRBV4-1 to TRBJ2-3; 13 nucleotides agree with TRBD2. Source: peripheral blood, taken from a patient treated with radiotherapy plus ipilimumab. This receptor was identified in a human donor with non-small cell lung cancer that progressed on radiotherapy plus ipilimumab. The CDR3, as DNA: TGCGCCAGCAGCGGTATCGGACTAGCGGGAGACGGCGATACGCAGTATTTT. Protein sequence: CASSGIGLAGDGDTQYF.